This T cell receptor (beta chain) was documented in a study of shared clonotypes between healthy human individuals. Comments on this clone: The sample has other DNA sequences that encode this CDR3 too.

TCRdb's copy holds only in-frame clones and misses some; the assay was immunoSEQ multiplex PCR. The data hold 2 million to 2.5 million clones, with 90% to 97% observed a single time. Germline V CDR1 and CDR2: GTSNPN, SVGIG (reference sequence). The CDR3 is 10 amino acids. Trimming stripped 2 bases from V and 8 bases from J, with 6 bases between. The chain links TRBV30 to TRBJ1-2; no clear D gene. The sequenced sample was naive CD4+ T cells sorted from blood. Documented subset: CD45RA+ positively selected. The TCR sequence derives from a man between 18 and 35 years old in good health. CDR3 amino acids: CAWSREGYTF. The CDR3 DNA reads TGTGCCTGGAGTCGGGAGGGCTACACCTTC. Variable domain in full (rest from reference TRBV30 and TRBJ1-2): SQTIHQWPATLVQPVGSPLSLECTVEGTSNPNLYWYRQAAGRGLQLLFYSVGIGQISSEVPQNLSASRPQDRQFILSSKKLLLSDSGFYLCAWSREGYTFGSGTRLTVV.